These 21 T cell receptor beta chains came from one sample sequenced in a study of vaccination and CD4 T cells after COVID-19. No antigen is known for these receptors. The treatment is: roughly 11-day PBMC culture with coronavirus spike peptide pools or control peptides (ViraFEST assay). Cultured CD4+ T cells had their DNA profiled by the Oncomine TCR Beta short-read assay. MiXCR, applied by TCRdb to the PCR reads, yields one record per CDR3 protein. The sample includes around 11,000 distinct CDR3 sequences, 29% of them seen just once. Sample: cultured CD4+ T cells from blood. The receptor set was obtained from a human donor with COVID-19.

In the case of this clonotype: At one end the junction does not follow the germline gene, possibly because of a read error. The rearrangement joins TRBV7-7 to TRBJ2-3; TRBD1 is a possible D gene (5 bases). The CDR3 is 16 amino acids. CDR1 is SSHAT, CDR2 FNYEAQ, per germline (reference sequence). CDR3 amino acids: CASSLSPGIGTDTQYF. The CDR3 coding sequence is TGTGCTAGCAGCTTATCGCCAGGGATTGGTACAGATACGCAGTATTTT.

This clonotype was detected a few times. The chain combines TRBV20-1 with TRBJ2-5, with 10 bases identical to TRBD2. V lost 2 bases to trimming and J lost 5 bases; unmatched junction nucleotides: 8. The CDR3 spans 15 residues. CDR1 is DFQATT and CDR2 is SNEGSKA in the germline V gene (reference sequence). In nucleotides, the CDR3 is TGCAGTGCTAGACTAGCTAGCGGGGGAGGTGAGACCCAGTACTTC. Amino acids: CSARLASGGGETQYF.

In this sample, this clonotype turned up a few times. V gene TRBV6-2 or TRBV6-3 combines with J gene TRBJ2-7; 8 positions match TRBD1. Germline V gives CDR1 MNHEY, CDR2 SVGEGT. Unmatched junction bases numbered 6, after V lost 5 bases and J lost 0 bases. The CDR3 extends over 15 amino acids. CDR3: CASSASGGPSYEQYF. The CDR3 bases are TGTGCCAGCAGTGCCTCAGGGGGCCCCTCCTACGAGCAGTACTTC.

This chain uses TRBV7-9 with TRBJ1-1; the D gene is possibly TRBD1 (6 bases). The V gene lost 8 bases and the J gene lost 7 bases, with 23 bases spanning the gap. This CDR3 is built from 15 residues. The germline V gene encodes CDR1 SEHNR and CDR2 FQNEAQ (reference sequence). DNA for the CDR3: TGTGCCAGCTCCCCTGGCAAAGGGGGAAGCATTGAAGCTTTCTTT. Translation gives CASSPGKGGSIEAFF.

This clonotype was observed a few times. The CDR3 DNA sequence: TGTGCCAGCAGAACCTCGGGACAGGGCTACGAGCAGTACTTC. Its translation: CASRTSGQGYEQYF. This chain joins TRBV6-2 or TRBV6-3 and TRBJ2-7, with 9 bases that match TRBD1. J gave up 3 bases and V 6 bases, and 6 bases lay outside the gene matches. The CDR3 runs to 14 residues. Germline V gene sequence: CDR1 MNHEY, CDR2 SVGEGT.

This sequence joins TRBV30 and TRBJ2-7; D ambiguous. This CDR3 comprises 12 residues. Germline CDR1 reads GTSNPN; CDR2 reads SVGIG (reference sequence). V lost 1 base and J 3 bases, leaving 7 bases between the germline ends. The CDR3 DNA reads TGTGCCTGGAGTGGACAAAACTACGAGCAGTACTTC. Translated, it gives CAWSGQNYEQYF.

The chain links TRBV5-6 to TRBJ1-6, with 8 nucleotides matching TRBD1. The germline gives CDR1 SGHDT, CDR2 YYEEEE. Trimming cost V 3 bases and J 8 bases; bases outside gene matches: 7. CDR3 length: 15 amino acids. The CDR3 DNA reads as TGTGCCAGCAGCTGGGATCCGACAGGGGATTCACCCCTCCACTTT. Translated: CASSWDPTGDSPLHF.

This clonotype appeared a few times. The genes are TRBV28 and TRBJ2-7; D possibly corresponds to TRBD2 (5 bases). CDR1 MDHEN and CDR2 SYDVKM come from the germline V gene. This CDR3 contains 14 residues. V was pared by 7 bases and J by 7 bases, with 20 bases between. CDR3 loop: CASTPPRVRGEQYF. The CDR3 DNA sequence: TGTGCCAGCACCCCCCCCCGGGTTCGGGGAGAGCAGTACTTC.

This clonotype was seen a few times. V is TRBV7-9 and J is TRBJ1-1, with TRBD1 as a possible D gene (5 bases). Trimming took off 3 bases at V and 0 bases at J, with 11 bases between the two ends. Germline-derived CDR1 and CDR2 are SEHNR and FQNEAQ (reference sequence). This CDR3 comprises 15 residues. The CDR3 sequence: CASSFQPTVNTEAFF. The CDR3, as DNA: TGTGCCAGCAGCTTCCAACCGACAGTGAACACTGAAGCTTTCTTT.

The CDR3 sequence is CASSPGGRNTGELFF. In DNA form, the CDR3 reads TGTGCCAGCAGCCCTGGGGGTCGGAACACCGGGGAGCTGTTTTTT. The rearrangement uses TRBV7-2 and TRBJ2-2; D could derive from TRBD1 or TRBD2 (5 bases each). CDR1 and CDR2 (germline): SGHTA, FQGNSA. This CDR3 is 15 amino acids long. Trimming took 5 bases from V and 1 from J, leaving 11 bases between them.

The chain carries TRBV6-1 and TRBJ1-6; a possible D gene is TRBD1 (5 bases). Trimming shortened V by 6 bases and J by 7 bases, and 10 bases separated the two germline ends. The germline V gene has CDR1 MNHNS and CDR2 SASEGT. The CDR3 has 13 residues. The CDR3 DNA is TGTGCCAGCAGGAGGGACGGGAATTCACCCCTCCACTTT. It yields the protein CASRRDGNSPLHF.

The sample holds a few counts of this clonotype. V gene TRBV10-3 combines with J gene TRBJ2-7; 7 positions agree with TRBD1. Germline assignment: CDR1 ENHRY and CDR2 SYGVKD. CDR3 length equals 14 residues. Unmatched junction bases numbered 7, after V lost 6 bases and J lost 2 bases. CDR3 DNA sequence: TGTGCCATCAGAGGGACAGCACCTCCCTACGAGCAGTACTTC. This encodes CAIRGTAPPYEQYF.

The V and J genes are TRBV7-2 and TRBJ1-1; D is perhaps TRBD1 (6 bases). Germline CDR1 and CDR2: SGHTA and FQGNSA. CDR3 size: 14 residues. Trimming cost V 3 bases and J 7 bases, with 15 bases left between them. The CDR3 spells CASSLAGQINEAFF. The CDR3 nucleotides read TGTGCCAGCAGCTTGGCAGGACAGATAAATGAAGCTTTCTTT.

This sequence joins TRBV9 and TRBJ1-2; D unclear. The CDR3 totals 14 residues. Trimming cost V 3 bases and J 0 bases, with 9 bases left between them. The V gene's germline CDR1 is SGDLS and CDR2 YYNGEE. The CDR3 reads CASSESESNYGYTF. The CDR3 DNA is TGTGCCAGCAGCGAGTCTGAGTCTAACTATGGCTACACCTTC.

The CDR3 bases are TGTGCCAGCAGCCGAACAGGATACGAGCAGTACTTC. Encoded protein: CASSRTGYEQYF. The chain combines TRBV11-2 with TRBJ2-7; the D gene is possibly TRBD1 (5 bases). The CDR3 contains 12 residues. V was cut by 5 bases and J by 4 bases, with 9 bases left in between. In germline, CDR1 is SGHAT, CDR2 FQNNGV. Combining the CDR3 with reference TRBV11-2 and TRBJ2-7 gives the whole variable domain EAGVAQSPRYKIIEKRQSVAFWCNPISGHATLYWYQQILGQGPKLLIQFQNNGVVDDSQLPKDRFSAERLKGVDSTLKIQPAKLEDSAVYLCASSRTGYEQYFGPGTRLTVT.

V gene TRBV12-3 or TRBV12-4 combines with J gene TRBJ2-3, with 15 bases matching TRBD2. V shed 5 bases and J 4 bases; nucleotides not matched to a gene: 4. The CDR3 extends over 16 amino acids. The CDR3 nucleotides are TGTGCCAGCAGTACAGGGACTAGCGGGGGGTCAGATACGCAGTATTTT. It yields the protein CASSTGTSGGSDTQYF.

This clonotype has just a few counts. The V gene is TRBV20-1, the J gene TRBJ2-5, with 11 bases that match TRBD1. CDR3 size: 14 residues. The germline gives CDR1 DFQATT, CDR2 SNEGSKA (reference sequence). Unmatched junction bases numbered 7, after V lost 5 bases and J lost 5 bases. For the CDR3, the DNA is TGCAGTGCTCCAGGACAGGGGGCTTTGGAGACCCAGTACTTC. Its translation: CSAPGQGALETQYF.

In this sample, this clonotype turned up a few times. The V call is TRBV19, the J call TRBJ1-6; D ambiguous. The V gene's germline CDR1 is LNHDA and CDR2 SQIVND (reference sequence). The CDR3 runs 15 residues. The V gene lost 0 bases and the J gene lost 2 bases, with 5 bases spanning the gap. In DNA form, the CDR3 reads TGTGCCAGTAGTATAGAGGCCACCTATAATTCACCCCTCCACTTT. Protein: CASSIEATYNSPLHF.

A few counts support this clonotype. This chain joins TRBV11-3 and TRBJ1-1; perhaps TRBD1 as D (5 bases). Germline CDR1 and CDR2: SGHNT and YENEEA. With 2 bases removed from V and 1 base from J, the gap between germline ends came to 8 bases. The CDR3 length is 14 residues. CDR3 protein: CASSLRGENTEAFF. In DNA form, the CDR3 reads TGTGCCAGCAGCTTACGGGGGGAGAACACTGAAGCTTTCTTT.

The chain uses TRBV20-1 and TRBJ1-4; a possible D gene is TRBD1 (6 bases). The CDR3 sequence is 13 residues long. Germline V gives CDR1 DFQATT, CDR2 SNEGSKA (reference sequence). Trimming removed 3 bases from V and 6 bases from J, with 11 bases in between. DNA for the CDR3: TGCAGTGCTAGTAGGGGGGAGGATGAAAAACTGTTTTTT. This codes for CSASRGEDEKLFF.

This clonotype was recorded a few times. This rearrangement joins TRBV2 to TRBJ1-6; D is undetermined. The germline gives CDR1 SNHLY, CDR2 FYNNEI. V was shortened by 1 base and J by 11 bases, with 9 bases between the two germline ends. CDR3 length: 13 amino acids. The CDR3 nucleotides read TGTGCCAGCAGTGAAGACCTTCATACACCCCTCCACTTT. Protein sequence: CASSEDLHTPLHF.